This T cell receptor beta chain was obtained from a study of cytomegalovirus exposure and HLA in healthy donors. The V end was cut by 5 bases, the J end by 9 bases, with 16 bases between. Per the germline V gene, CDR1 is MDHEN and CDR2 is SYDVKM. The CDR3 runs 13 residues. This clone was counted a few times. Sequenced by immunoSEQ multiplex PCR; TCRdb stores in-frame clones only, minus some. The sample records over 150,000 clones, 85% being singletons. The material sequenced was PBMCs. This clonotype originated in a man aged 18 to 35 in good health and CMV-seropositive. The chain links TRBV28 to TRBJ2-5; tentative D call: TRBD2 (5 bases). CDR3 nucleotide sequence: TGTGCCAGCAGTCTCCAGGTGCTAGCAGCCCAGTACTTC. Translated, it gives CASSLQVLAAQYF.